This is a list of T cell receptor beta chains from one sample in a study of blood T cell repertoires in COVID-19. Assay used: immunoSEQ multiplex PCR; TCRdb lists only in-frame clones, some missing. Of over 250,000 clones in the sample, 80% to 95% were seen once. The sample taken for sequencing was peripheral blood. The receptors stem from a person under 30 with COVID-19, enrolled during active disease. Each CDR3 is given with its conserved first and last residue. A D gene is named only where the DNA matches it firmly. The size of a clone is reported for some rows only, either as once, few or many, or as a class for expanded clones.

TRBJ2-7 . . TRBV20-1 CSASLRDLPFYEQYF TGCAGTGCTAGTCTGCGGGACCTCCCTTTCTACGAGCAGTACTTC
TRBJ2-1 . TRBD2 TRBV24-1 CATSDLSGTQEQFF TGTGCCACCAGTGATTTGAGCGGGACCCAGGAGCAGTTCTTC
TRBJ2-7 . TRBD2 TRBV7-9 CASSRTSDEQYF TGTGCCAGCAGCAGAACTAGCGACGAGCAGTACTTC
TRBJ2-7 . TRBD2 TRBV7-2 CASSWGLAVNYEQYF TGTGCCAGCAGCTGGGGACTAGCGGTTAACTACGAGCAGTACTTC
TRBJ1-2 . . TRBV3-1/TRBV3-2 CASSQQDRSYGYTF TGTGCCAGCAGCCAACAGGACAGATCCTATGGCTACACCTTC
TRBJ2-1 . TRBD2 TRBV9 CASSVQAGDYNEQFF TGTGCCAGCAGCGTTCAAGCGGGAGATTACAATGAGCAGTTCTTC
TRBJ2-1 . TRBD2 TRBV7-9 CASSPIGAGGNEQFF TGTGCCAGCAGCCCGATCGGAGCGGGAGGTAATGAGCAGTTCTTC
TRBJ1-1 . . TRBV5-1 CASSLVGAAPANTEAFF TGCGCCAGCAGCTTGGTAGGGGCAGCGCCCGCGAACACTGAAGCTTTCTTT
TRBJ2-1 . . TRBV19 CASRGRSADEQFF TGTGCCAGCCGTGGGAGGAGTGCGGATGAGCAGTTCTTC
TRBJ1-5 . . TRBV6-6 CASSYEYAGGGQPQHF TGTGCCAGCAGTTACGAGTACGCTGGGGGCGGTCAGCCCCAGCATTTT
TRBJ2-5 . . TRBV7-2 CASSRGQGETQYF TGTGCCAGCAGCCGGGGACAAGGGGAGACCCAGTACTTC
TRBJ1-6 once TRBD1 TRBV15 CATSPDRDGSPLHF TGTGCCACCAGCCCTGACAGGGACGGTTCACCCCTCCACTTT
TRBJ2-1 . . TRBV20-1 CSASQSGHMYNEQFF TGCAGTGCTAGTCAGTCTGGACATATGTACAATGAGCAGTTCTTC
TRBJ2-7 . . TRBV7-9 CASSLAGGYEQYF TGTGCCAGCAGCTTAGCGGGAGGCTACGAGCAGTACTTC
TRBJ1-5 . TRBD1 TRBV6-5 CASRMGQSYQPQHF TGTGCCAGCAGAATGGGACAGTCTTATCAGCCCCAGCATTTT
TRBJ2-1 . . TRBV18 CASSLSGSSYNEQFF TGTGCCAGCTCACTTTCCGGGAGCTCCTACAATGAGCAGTTCTTC
TRBJ2-6 . . TRBV6-6 CASRHLGGANVLTF TGTGCCAGCAGGCACCTAGGTGGGGCCAACGTCCTGACTTTC
TRBJ1-2 once TRBD1 TRBV9 CASSTDRDSSYGYTF TGTGCCAGCAGCACAGACCGGGACAGTTCCTATGGCTACACCTTC
TRBJ2-1 . TRBD2 TRBV9 CASSAGTSSYNEQFF TGTGCCAGCAGCGCAGGGACTAGCTCCTACAATGAGCAGTTCTTC
TRBJ2-3 once . TRBV27 CASSPGLFGTDTQYF TGTGCCAGCAGCCCGGGACTTTTCGGCACAGATACGCAGTATTTT
TRBJ1-1 . . TRBV5-1 CASSSQVTNTEAFF TGCGCCAGCAGCTCACAGGTTACTAACACTGAAGCTTTCTTT
TRBJ2-1 . TRBD2 TRBV4-1 CASSQDEGLAREQFF TGCGCCAGCAGCCAAGATGAGGGACTAGCACGCGAGCAGTTCTTC
TRBJ2-7 . TRBD2 TRBV27 CASSFTSGGSYEQYF TGTGCCAGCAGTTTTACTAGCGGGGGCTCCTACGAGCAGTACTTC
TRBJ2-3 . TRBD2 TRBV19 CASSMSGSTTDTQYF TGTGCCAGTAGTATGAGCGGGAGTACGACAGATACGCAGTATTTT
TRBJ1-2 . . TRBV4-3 CASSQDRVSYGYTF TGCGCCAGCAGCCAAGACAGGGTTTCTTATGGCTACACCTTC
TRBJ2-2 . . TRBV6-5 CASSYGLNTGELFF TGTGCCAGCAGTTACGGTCTAAACACCGGGGAGCTGTTTTTT
TRBJ2-1 once TRBD2 TRBV20-1 CSASDREEAGGQEQFF TGCAGTGCTAGTGACAGGGAAGAAGCGGGAGGGCAAGAGCAGTTCTTC
TRBJ2-3 . TRBD2 TRBV5-1 CASSSQGTSAIDTQYF TGCGCCAGCAGCTCCCAGGGGACTAGCGCCATAGATACGCAGTATTTT
TRBJ1-5 . . TRBV27 CASSRWGQPQHF TGTGCCAGCTCGAGGTGGGGCCAGCCCCAGCATTTT
TRBJ1-5 . . TRBV28 CASHAYDRILNQPQHF TGTGCCAGCCATGCCTACGACAGGATCCTTAATCAGCCCCAGCATTTT
TRBJ2-7 once TRBD1 TRBV11-2 CASSFEQGTEQYF TGTGCCAGCAGCTTCGAACAGGGGACCGAGCAGTACTTC
TRBJ2-1 . TRBD2 TRBV7-9 CASSRRLAGGYGEQFF TGTGCCAGCAGTCGACGTCTAGCGGGAGGTTATGGTGAGCAGTTCTTC
TRBJ1-1 . . TRBV6-5 CASSTGQFATEAFF TGTGCCAGCAGCACTGGACAATTTGCCACTGAAGCTTTCTTT
TRBJ1-1 . . TRBV6-2/TRBV6-3 CASSLGGLNTEAFF TGTGCCAGCAGTTTGGGAGGATTGAACACTGAAGCTTTCTTT
TRBJ2-7 . . TRBV7-9 CASSLGYGSSKEQYF TGTGCCAGCAGCTTAGGATACGGGAGCTCGAAGGAGCAGTACTTC
TRBJ2-3 . TRBD1 TRBV7-3 CASSSQGATDTQYF TGTGCCAGCAGCTCACAGGGGGCTACAGATACGCAGTATTTT
TRBJ1-4 . . TRBV29-1 CSVWGALNEKLFF TGCAGTGTTTGGGGAGCCCTTAATGAAAAACTGTTTTTT
TRBJ2-5 . . TRBV5-4 CASSLYREETQYF TGTGCCAGCAGCTTGTACCGGGAAGAGACCCAGTACTTC
TRBJ1-1 once TRBD1 TRBV4-1 CASSPGQGARAEAFF TGCGCCAGCAGCCCGGGACAGGGGGCGAGGGCTGAAGCTTTCTTT
TRBJ1-1 . . TRBV29-1 CSVQMGSEAFF TGCAGCGTCCAAATGGGGAGTGAAGCTTTCTTT
TRBJ2-1 . . TRBV2 CASTGGASYNEQFF TGTGCCAGCACGGGGGGCGCGTCTTACAATGAGCAGTTCTTC
TRBJ2-3 . TRBD2 TRBV5-1 CASSLMSGSQTDTQYF TGCGCCAGCAGCTTGATGAGCGGGAGTCAAACAGATACGCAGTATTTT
TRBJ1-1 . . TRBV7-2 CASSLTGVTAFF TGTGCCAGCAGCTTAACGGGGGTAACGGCTTTCTTT
TRBJ2-7 . . TRBV12-3/TRBV12-4 CATGDFYEQYF TGTGCCACAGGGGATTTCTACGAGCAGTACTTC
TRBJ2-1 . . TRBV27 CASGLFNEQFF TGTGCCAGCGGACTCTTTAATGAGCAGTTCTTC
TRBJ2-5 once TRBD2 TRBV5-1 CASRAGGGGETQYF TGCGCCAGCAGGGCGGGAGGAGGAGGAGAGACCCAGTACTTC
TRBJ2-3 . . TRBV11-2 CASSTRQPTTDTQYF TGTGCCAGCAGCACCCGACAGCCGACCACAGATACGCAGTATTTT
TRBJ2-1 once TRBD1 TRBV11-2 CASSGWDSLRQFF TGTGCCAGCAGCGGATGGGACAGCCTTCGGCAGTTCTTC
TRBJ2-7 . . TRBV5-4 CASSLQGYEQYF TGTGCCAGCAGCTTGCAGGGGTACGAGCAGTACTTC
TRBJ2-7 . TRBD1 TRBV10-2 CASVSGTGGYEQYF TGCGCCAGCGTTAGCGGGACAGGGGGCTACGAGCAGTACTTC
TRBJ2-7 . TRBD2 TRBV7-9 CASSGAKHYEQYF TGTGCCTCCAGCGGGGCGAAGCACTACGAGCAGTACTTC
TRBJ1-4 once TRBD1 TRBV7-2 CASSLSRGQGGEKLFF TGTGCCAGCAGCTTATCGCGAGGACAGGGCGGTGAAAAACTGTTTTTT
TRBJ2-2 . . TRBV19 CASSWRWNTGELFF TGTGCCAGTAGTTGGAGGTGGAACACCGGGGAGCTGTTTTTT
TRBJ1-1 . . TRBV28 CASRSRVLLLEAHEAFF TGTGCCAGCAGGTCTCGGGTCCTACTATTAGAAGCACATGAAGCTTTCTTT
TRBJ2-5 . . TRBV7-2 CASSLNRQETQYF TGTGCCAGCAGCTTAAACAGACAAGAGACCCAGTACTTC
TRBJ2-1 . TRBD2 TRBV6-5 CASSFTSGGEQFF TGTGCCAGCAGTTTTACTAGCGGGGGTGAGCAGTTCTTC
TRBJ1-6 . . TRBV2 CASSEGAQGESSPLHF TGTGCCAGCAGTGAAGGGGCACAGGGCGAGAGTTCACCCCTCCACTTT
TRBJ2-7 . . TRBV6-6 CASTPLAAGFKGQYF TGTGCCAGCACCCCCTTAGCGGCGGGATTCAAGGGGCAGTACTTC
TRBJ2-1 . TRBD2 TRBV6-2/TRBV6-3 CASSIGLVRYNEQFF TGTGCCAGCAGTATAGGACTAGTGAGGTACAATGAGCAGTTCTTC
TRBJ1-2 . . TRBV27 CASSPTGFSGYTF TGTGCCAGCAGTCCTACAGGGTTCTCTGGCTACACCTTC